This T cell receptor beta chain is from a study of T cell changes during pregnancy in multiple sclerosis. Germline V gene lookup returns CDR1 WSHSY and CDR2 SAAADI. This CDR3 has 12 residues. V lost 6 bases, J lost 5 bases, and 10 bases lay in between. Profiling relied on immunoSEQ multiplex PCR, and the TCRdb table lists in-frame clones only, not all of them. The sample includes about 20,000 clones, more than 75% of them seen just once. Sequenced here: CD8+ T cells from peripheral blood mononuclear cells, sampled after pregnancy. The V and J genes are TRBV10-2 and TRBJ2-5; no reliable D call. The source of this sequence is a female donor with multiple sclerosis, enrolled in a pregnancy study. In DNA form, the CDR3 reads TGCGCCAGCAGCCAGACACCCGAGACCCAGTACTTC. This encodes CASSQTPETQYF.